This section outlines one T cell receptor (beta chain) sequence together with its context. The target antigen is unknown. The data derive from a study of T cells after yellow fever vaccination. The V end lost 6 bases, the J end lost 6 bases, and 21 bases lay between the germline ends. The germline V gene encodes CDR1 DFQATT and CDR2 SNEGSKA (reference sequence). The length of the CDR3 is 14 residues. MiXCR was run by TCRdb on the 5' RACE reads, yielding one entry per CDR3 protein. The table records around 600,000 distinct CDR3 sequences, 9% to 15% of them present only once. Study findings and constraints: Subsequent to the booster, the majority of primary-vaccination clones reappeared (around 96% CD4, approximately 90% CD8). Contaminating bulk clonotypes could be abundant in FACS-sorted repertoires.

Here the sequenced sample was PBMCs, taken on the day of the yellow fever booster vaccination. V usage is TRBV20-1 and J usage is TRBJ2-7, with D possibly being TRBD1 (6 bases). The sequence was obtained from a man younger than 40 who received the YFV17D yellow fever vaccine. The CDR3 sequence is CSAVEIKLGGEQYF. For the CDR3, the DNA is TGCAGTGCCGTAGAGATCAAGTTAGGGGGCGAGCAGTACTTC.